This entry lists 19 T cell receptor beta chains sequenced from one sample in a study of metastatic and nonmetastatic thyroid tumors. Through MiXCR, TCRdb re-clonotyped the PCR reads. This table holds 45,000 to 65,000 clones, 20% to 25% found once. All patients were treatment-naive before thyroid surgery. Sequences were obtained from blood. These receptors came from a female donor with papillary thyroid cancer or a benign thyroid nodule (not recorded which). Some clones in this sample may be carry-over from other donors' samples.

This clone occurred a few times. V usage is TRBV6-1 and J usage is TRBJ2-1; 8 positions agree with TRBD1. This CDR3 contains 14 residues. Germline V gene sequence: CDR1 MNHNS, CDR2 SASEGT. With 6 bases clipped from V and 8 bases from J, the junction kept 9 bases outside the gene matches. The CDR3 loop is CASSLQQGAYEQFF. CDR3 nucleotides: TGTGCCAGCAGCCTCCAGCAGGGGGCCTATGAGCAGTTCTTC.

A note on this clone: A read error may produce the germline difference seen at one junction end. Written as DNA, the CDR3 is TGCAGTGCTAGTGTGCAGCGACATTCACCCCTCCAGTTT. Protein product: CSASVQRHSPLQF. The V gene is TRBV20-1, the J gene TRBJ1-6; D ambiguous. Per germline, CDR1 DFQATT and CDR2 SNEGSKA (reference sequence). There are 13 residues in the CDR3.

The table lists this clone with many counts. The V call is TRBV2, the J call TRBJ2-3; 7 bases fit TRBD2. V gave up 8 bases and J gave up 1 base; unmatched junction bases: 9. Germline V gene data show CDR1 as SNHLY and CDR2 as FYNNEI. The CDR3 contains 15 residues. The CDR3 nucleotides are TGTGCCAGCCGGTGGGGACTAAGTGGCACAGATACGCAGTATTTT. Translation gives CASRWGLSGTDTQYF. The whole variable domain, remainder taken from reference TRBV2 and TRBJ2-3, is EPEVTQTPSHQVTQMGQEVILRCVPISNHLYFYWYRQILGQKVEFLVSFYNNEISEKSEIFDDQFSVERPDGSNFTLKIRSTKLEDSAMYFCASRWGLSGTDTQYFGPGTRLTVL.

This clone was recorded many times. V gene TRBV11-2 combines with J gene TRBJ1-5; D unresolved. The germline V gene has CDR1 SGHAT and CDR2 FQNNGV. Trimming stripped 5 bases from V and 3 bases from J, with 11 bases between. The CDR3 totals 14 residues. CDR3 in amino acids: CASSRTGPNQPQHF. CDR3 DNA: TGTGCCAGCAGCCGGACGGGTCCCAATCAGCCCCAGCATTTT.

A word on this clone: A much more abundant neighbour one base away suggests this may be a read error. The sample contains more than one DNA sequence encoding this CDR3. The V call is TRBV12-3 or TRBV12-4, the J call TRBJ2-3; 8 nucleotides line up with TRBD1. V trimming: 6 bases; J trimming: 1 base; junction bases outside the gene matches: 3. The CDR3 has 14 amino acids. This chain's CDR3 is CASSPDRGTDTQYF. CDR3 DNA: TGTGCCAGCAGCCCGGACAGGGGCACAGATACGCAGTATTTT.

This clone showed up many times. The rearrangement links TRBV5-5 to TRBJ2-1, with D perhaps being TRBD1 or TRBD2 (5 bases each). Trimming shortened V by 0 bases and J by 8 bases, and 12 bases separated the two germline ends. The CDR3 runs to 14 residues. Germline CDR1 is SGHKS and CDR2 is YYEKEE (reference sequence). The CDR3 nucleotides are TGTGCCAGCAGCTTGGCGGTGGGGGTCGATGAGCAGTTCTTC. Translated: CASSLAVGVDEQFF.

Of note for this clone: The same CDR3 arises from other DNA sequences in this sample as well. DNA of the CDR3: TGTGCCAGCAGCAAGACAGGGCGGGGAGAGACCCAGTACTTC. This translates into CASSKTGRGETQYF. V and J are TRBV9 and TRBJ2-5; TRBD1 is a possible D gene (7 bases). In germline, CDR1 is SGDLS, CDR2 YYNGEE. The CDR3 is 14 residues long. Trimming removed 4 bases at V and 4 bases at J, with 14 bases between.

This clone was found many times. The chain recombines TRBV28 with TRBJ2-3; TRBD2 matches at 7 bases. Germline V lookup: CDR1 MDHEN, CDR2 SYDVKM. J lost 2 bases, V lost 2 bases, and 4 bases had no gene match. CDR3 length equals 15 residues. The CDR3 loop reads CASSLAGVFTDTQYF. The DNA of the CDR3 is TGTGCCAGCAGTTTAGCGGGAGTCTTCACAGATACGCAGTATTTT.

This clone was observed many times. The chain is built from TRBV6-6 and TRBJ2-1; D gene unclear. This CDR3 has 13 amino acids. CDR1 MNHNY and CDR2 SVGAGI come from the germline V gene (reference sequence). With 0 bases removed from V and 8 bases from J, the gap between germline ends came to 8 bases. CDR3 residues: CASSYSSGDEQFF. The CDR3 region has the DNA TGTGCCAGCAGTTACTCAAGTGGTGATGAGCAGTTCTTC.

This clone showed up many times. A much larger clone differs from this one at a single base, so this may be a read error. This chain joins TRBV4-2 and TRBJ2-7; tentatively, D is TRBD1 or TRBD2 (5 bases each). Germline V CDR1 and CDR2: LGHNA, YNFKEQ. This CDR3 has 13 amino acids. The CDR3 DNA reads as TGTGCCATCAGCCGGGGCGAGCGCTACGAGCAGTACTTC. Translated: CAISRGERYEQYF.

The chain uses TRBV4-2 and TRBJ2-1, with 11 nucleotides matching TRBD2. The CDR3 sequence is 15 residues long. V shed 4 bases, J shed 9 bases, and the junction held 8 bases outside the gene matches. CDR1 LGHNA and CDR2 YNFKEQ come from the germline V gene. CDR3 loop: CASSPTSGSVSEQFF. CDR3 nucleotide sequence: TGTGCCAGCAGCCCTACTAGCGGGAGCGTCAGTGAGCAGTTCTTC.

This clone showed up many times. The chain has TRBV2 and TRBJ1-4; tentative D call: TRBD1 (5 bases). CDR1 is SNHLY, CDR2 FYNNEI, per germline. The CDR3 length is 14 residues. V shed 7 bases and J shed 8 bases, with 17 bases lying between them. In DNA form, the CDR3 reads TGTGCCAGCATGCCGGGAGGGACTTGGGAAAAACTGTTTTTT. As protein: CASMPGGTWEKLFF.

This clone was seen repeatedly, ten times or more. The chain combines TRBV5-1 with TRBJ2-7, with a weak D call TRBD2 (6 bases). The CDR3 has 15 amino acids. The ends were cut back, 3 bases at V and 0 bases at J, with 13 bases in the middle. In germline, CDR1 is SGHRS, CDR2 YFSETQ. This CDR3 is CASSSGLTSSYEQYF. The CDR3 DNA sequence: TGCGCCAGCAGCTCGGGACTGACGAGCTCCTACGAGCAGTACTTC.

This clone has only one observation. One junction end does not reproduce the germline sequence, and a read error may be involved. The V call is TRBV19, the J call TRBJ1-1; D call uncertain. The germline V gene encodes CDR1 LNHDA and CDR2 SQIVND (reference sequence). This CDR3 comprises 13 residues. The CDR3 DNA sequence: TGTGCCAGTATGAAGGCGGAGAATCCTGATGCTTTCTTT. The encoded protein is CASMKAENPDAFF.

This clone showed up many times. The chain is built from TRBV3-1 and TRBJ2-2; 10 bases are shared with TRBD2. After removal of 3 bases from V and 1 base from J, the junction contained 5 bases not matched to a gene. CDR1 and CDR2 from the germline V gene are LGHDT and YNNKEL (reference sequence). There are 17 residues in the CDR3. The CDR3 DNA sequence: TGTGCCAGCAGCCAGAGGAGCGGGAGGGTGAACACCGGGGAGCTGTTTTTT. Encoded protein: CASSQRSGRVNTGELFF.

To note about this clone: A much larger clone differs from this one at a single base, so this may be a read error. Other DNA sequences within the sample encode an identical CDR3. The rearrangement links TRBV2 to TRBJ1-1, with D possibly TRBD1 on 5 matching bases. V shed 3 bases and J shed 1 base, with 6 bases lying between them. This CDR3 spans 13 amino acids. Germline V CDR1 and CDR2: SNHLY, FYNNEI. Written as DNA, the CDR3 is TGTGCCAGCAGTGAGCAGGGGAACACTGAAGCTTTCTTT. Its translation is CASSEQGNTEAFF.

The rearrangement links TRBV18 to TRBJ2-7; TRBD1 aligns across 7 bases. The ends lost 6 bases at V and 5 bases at J; junction bases unmatched: 10. Germline lookup yields CDR1 KGHSH and CDR2 LQKENI. CDR3 length: 14 residues. CDR3 region: CASSPPTGSDEQYF. The CDR3 DNA follows: TGTGCCAGCTCTCCCCCGACAGGGTCGGACGAGCAGTACTTC.

Comments on this clone: A much larger clonotype is one base distant, so this may be a read error. The chain recombines TRBV19 with TRBJ2-4, with TRBD1 matching 7 bases. The CDR3 is 16 amino acids. Trimming at V came to 8 bases and at J to 4 bases, leaving 14 bases not matched to a gene. Per the germline V gene, CDR1 is LNHDA and CDR2 is SQIVND (reference sequence). The CDR3 DNA reads as TGTGCCAGTGGTCCCCTACCCGGGACAGCGAAAAACATTCAGTACTTC. Translated, it gives CASGPLPGTAKNIQYF. The full variable domain, its missing parts supplied by reference TRBV19 and TRBJ2-4, is DGGITQSPKYLFRKEGQNVTLSCEQNLNHDAMYWYRQDPGQGLRLIYYSQIVNDFQKGDIAEGYSVSREKKESFPLTVTSAQKNPTAFYLCASGPLPGTAKNIQYFGAGTRLSVL.

This clone has a count of ten or more. The CDR3 here is CASRSFPDREHGYTF. The CDR3 DNA sequence: TGTGCCAGCAGATCATTTCCCGACAGGGAACATGGCTACACCTTC. The J gene is TRBJ1-2, the V gene TRBV12-3 or TRBV12-4, with TRBD1 matching 7 bases. V gave up 6 bases and J gave up 6 bases; unmatched junction bases: 13. The CDR3 has 15 residues.